This T cell receptor (beta chain) was sequenced during a study of shared clonotypes between healthy human individuals. Study conclusions and caveats: Clonotype sharing across several donors was observed for roughly 5% of naive CD4 clonotypes.

Remarks on this clone: The antigen remains unidentified.

CDR3 length: 17 residues. CDR1 SGHDT and CDR2 YYEEEE come from the germline V gene. V lost 4 bases to trimming and J lost 0 bases, with 19 bases between them. Sequencing was performed with immunoSEQ multiplex PCR; in TCRdb, only in-frame clones are kept and a portion is missing. The top ten hold 0.39% of the sample, which has 2 million to 2.5 million clones, more than 80% seen once. Input material: naive CD4+ T cells from PBMCs. The subset was: CD45RA+ positively selected. This receptor was identified in a man aged 18-30 years in good health. Some clones in this sample may be carry-over from other donors' samples. The V gene is TRBV5-6, the J gene TRBJ1-2; a possible D gene is TRBD1 (6 bases). The CDR3 protein is CASSPAGRGEANYGYTF. The CDR3 DNA reads TGTGCCAGCAGCCCCGCCGGAAGGGGGGAAGCTAACTATGGCTACACCTTC.